The 26 T cell receptor beta chains in this list originate from one sample, sequenced in a study of shared clonotypes between healthy human individuals. The table came from immunoSEQ multiplex PCR; TCRdb's copy has only in-frame clones and leaves some out. The table has some 1 million clones, about 80% seen once. Sequenced: memory CD4+ T cells sorted from blood. Subset given: CD45RA-negative fraction. Receptors were obtained from a man aged 18 to 29 in good health.

This chain links TRBV7-9 with TRBJ1-1; no definite D call. The V gene's germline CDR1 is SEHNR and CDR2 FQNEAQ (reference sequence). This CDR3 has 13 residues. Trimming pared 5 bases from V and 1 base from J, leaving 8 bases between. CDR3 sequence: CASSRYRNTEAFF. The CDR3 nucleotides read TGTGCCAGCAGCAGATACAGGAACACTGAAGCTTTCTTT.

V is TRBV7-2 and J is TRBJ2-1; no clear D. CDR1 SGHTA and CDR2 FQGNSA come from the germline V gene. This CDR3 contains 11 residues. V was clipped by 4 bases and J by 11 bases, with 9 bases between them. The CDR3 bases are TGTGCCAGCAGCTCACCCCGTCAGCAGTTCTTC. Translation gives CASSSPRQQFF.

This clone was seen ten or more times. CDR3 residues: CASSESRGLGSYNSPLHF. DNA for the CDR3: TGTGCCAGCAGTGAGAGCAGGGGGCTTGGGTCCTATAATTCACCCCTCCACTTT. This sequence joins TRBV28 and TRBJ1-6, with 8 bases matching TRBD1. CDR3 length equals 18 residues. J lost 1 base, V lost 5 bases, and 10 bases had no gene match. CDR1 MDHEN and CDR2 SYDVKM come from the germline V gene.

The chain carries TRBV6-5 and TRBJ2-3; no reliable D call. V dropped 0 bases and J dropped 1 base, with 8 bases sitting between them. This CDR3 has 15 residues. Germline V gene data show CDR1 as MNHEY and CDR2 as SVGAGI. The CDR3 DNA is TGTGCCAGCAGTTACTCGCCAAGGGGCACAGATACGCAGTATTTT. Translating gives CASSYSPRGTDTQYF.

This sequence joins TRBV4-1 and TRBJ2-1, with TRBD2 matching 9 bases. CDR1 is MGHRA and CDR2 is YSYEKL in the germline V gene. The CDR3 length is 16 residues. V was clipped by 1 base and J by 8 bases; unmatched bases: 9. The CDR3 DNA reads as TGCGCCAGCAGCCAAGGGGATAGCGGGAGTTGGTATGAGCAGTTCTTC. Residues: CASSQGDSGSWYEQFF.

CDR3 region: CASSTFRQSGRTGELFF. The CDR3 nucleotides read TGTGCCAGTAGTACCTTCCGTCAGAGCGGGAGGACCGGGGAGCTGTTTTTT. V gene TRBV19 combines with J gene TRBJ2-2; 9 bases match TRBD2. The germline V gene has CDR1 LNHDA and CDR2 SQIVND (reference sequence). The CDR3 contains 17 residues. V lost 4 bases to trimming and J lost 5 bases; unmatched junction nucleotides: 11.

Here the CDR3 reads CASSQDLGSSVSNQPQHF. The CDR3, as DNA: TGCGCCAGCAGCCAAGATCTGGGGAGTTCGGTTAGCAATCAGCCCCAGCATTTT. The genes are TRBV4-1 and TRBJ1-5; no clear D. Germline V gene sequence: CDR1 MGHRA, CDR2 YSYEKL. Trimming cost V 0 bases and J 0 bases, with 15 bases left between them. CDR3 length equals 18 residues.

This clone was seen once. The V call is TRBV5-1, the J call TRBJ2-7; D possibly corresponds to TRBD1 (6 bases). The CDR3 length is 14 residues. CDR1 and CDR2 (germline): SGHRS, YFSETQ. V gave up 4 bases and J gave up 3 bases, with 14 bases separating them. CDR3 nucleotide sequence: TGCGCCAGCAGCGTCCGGGACACTAACTACGAGCAGTACTTC. As protein: CASSVRDTNYEQYF. Drawing the rest from reference TRBV5-1 and TRBJ2-7, the complete variable domain is KAGVTQTPRYLIKTRGQQVTLSCSPISGHRSVSWYQQTPGQGLQFLFEYFSETQRNKGNFPGRFSGRQFSNSRSEMNVSTLELGDSALYLCASSVRDTNYEQYFGPGTRLTVT.

This clone was observed once. The rearrangement uses TRBV6-6 and TRBJ1-5; no clear D gene. V lost 6 bases and J lost 2, with 11 bases in between. This CDR3 is built from 14 residues. The germline gives CDR1 MNHNY, CDR2 SVGAGI (reference sequence). The CDR3 is CASSRDLGNQPQHF. DNA of the CDR3: TGTGCCAGCAGCCGTGACTTAGGCAATCAGCCCCAGCATTTT.

The V call is TRBV28, the J call TRBJ1-2, with TRBD1 identical over 9 bases. Germline CDR1 reads MDHEN; CDR2 reads SYDVKM. The CDR3 has 15 amino acids. J gave up 4 bases and V 4 bases, and 7 bases lay outside the gene matches. CDR3 sequence reads: CASSSGQGLIYGYTF. CDR3 DNA sequence: TGTGCCAGCAGTTCCGGACAGGGGCTGATCTATGGCTACACCTTC.

This clone was observed many times. The chain uses TRBV15 and TRBJ1-2, with D tentatively TRBD1 (5 bases). This CDR3 region has 13 residues. CDR1 LNHNV and CDR2 YYDKDF come from the germline V gene (reference sequence). The V end lost 5 bases, the J end lost 8 bases, and 15 bases lay between the germline ends. CDR3 region: CATSRPGRDGYTF. The CDR3 DNA reads TGTGCCACCAGCCGTCCAGGGCGTGACGGCTACACCTTC. Filled out from reference TRBV15 and TRBJ1-2, the complete variable domain reads DAMVIQNPRYQVTQFGKPVTLSCSQTLNHNVMYWYQQKSSQAPKLLFHYYDKDFNNEADTPDNFQSRRPNTSFCFLDIRSPGLGDTAMYLCATSRPGRDGYTFGSGTRLTVV.

The V call is TRBV21-1, the J call TRBJ2-7. TRBV21-1 is a known pseudogene. There are 13 residues in the CDR3. The CDR3 nucleotides are TGTGCCGACGGAAACCCCCTGCGCTACGAGCAGTACTTC. This sequence encodes CADGNPLRYEQYF.

The J gene is TRBJ1-1, the V gene TRBV19; 9 nucleotides align to TRBD1. The V gene end was trimmed by 10 bases and the J gene end by 3 bases; junction bases not matched to a gene: 15. CDR3 length: 16 residues. The V gene's germline CDR1 is LNHDA and CDR2 SQIVND (reference sequence). CDR3 DNA: TGTGCCACCCTTCCGACCGGACAGGGGATGCACACTGAAGCTTTCTTT. Translating gives CATLPTGQGMHTEAFF.

This clone is a singleton in its sample. The chain recombines TRBV19 with TRBJ1-5; 9 bases agree with TRBD1. The germline CDR1 and CDR2 sequences are LNHDA and SQIVND (reference sequence). This CDR3 has 13 amino acids. Trimming removed 5 bases from V and 6 bases from J; junction bases left unmatched: 2. CDR3 nucleotides: TGTGCCAGTAGTTTGGACAGGGGTCAGCCCCAGCATTTT. Encoded protein: CASSLDRGQPQHF.

This chain connects TRBV28 to TRBJ1-5, with D perhaps matching TRBD1 (5 bases). The CDR3 is 12 residues long. The V and J ends lost 8 bases and 4 bases respectively, with 9 bases between them. Germline-derived CDR1 and CDR2 are MDHEN and SYDVKM. The CDR3 DNA reads as TGTGCCAGCCGAGGGGTTAATCAGCCCCAGCATTTT. It encodes CASRGVNQPQHF.

The chain is built from TRBV30 and TRBJ2-5; D is unresolved. Germline CDR1 and CDR2: GTSNPN and SVGIG (reference sequence). There are 13 residues in the CDR3. V lost 5 bases and J 0 bases, leaving 10 bases between the germline ends. The CDR3: CAWLEAYQETQYF. CDR3 coding DNA: TGTGCCTGGCTCGAGGCGTACCAAGAGACCCAGTACTTC.

This clone has more than one count but fewer than ten. The CDR3, as DNA: TGTGCCAGCAGCTTAGGTGCCCATACCGAAGCTTTCTTT. Its translation: CASSLGAHTEAFF. This chain connects TRBV13 to TRBJ1-1; unclear D gene. With 0 bases removed from V and 8 bases from J, the gap between germline ends came to 10 bases. The CDR3 runs to 13 residues. Germline V gene data show CDR1 as PRHDT and CDR2 as FYEKMQ (reference sequence).

This clone has just a few counts. V gene TRBV28 combines with J gene TRBJ2-1; TRBD2 matches 9 bases. Trimming removed 5 bases from V and 5 bases from J; junction bases left unmatched: 7. In germline, CDR1 is MDHEN, CDR2 SYDVKM. This CDR3 contains 15 residues. The CDR3 coding sequence is TGTGCCAGCAGTCAAGCGGGGGGTTCGCACAATGAGCAGTTCTTC. This translates into CASSQAGGSHNEQFF.

The gene calls are TRBV30 and TRBJ2-6; unclear D gene. From germline, CDR1 is GTSNPN and CDR2 SVGIG (reference sequence). Trimming left V 3 bases short and J 5 bases short, with 8 bases between. The CDR3 contains 13 residues. The CDR3 loop is CAWRADRANVLTF. For the CDR3, the DNA is TGTGCCTGGAGGGCAGATCGGGCCAACGTCCTGACTTTC.

V is TRBV27 and J is TRBJ1-1, with 7 bases aligning to TRBD1. J lost 1 base, V lost 6 bases, and 8 bases had no gene match. The CDR3 loop spans 15 amino acids. The germline V gene has CDR1 MNHEY and CDR2 SMNVEV (reference sequence). The CDR3 region is CASRPRQGANTEAFF. CDR3 nucleotide sequence: TGTGCCAGCAGACCTAGACAGGGCGCGAACACTGAAGCTTTCTTT.

This clone was detected once. This sequence joins TRBV6-5 and TRBJ1-2; D not certain. The CDR3 has 13 residues. V dropped 10 bases and J dropped 8 bases, with 20 bases sitting between them. Germline CDR1 is MNHEY and CDR2 is SVGAGI. The CDR3 sequence: CATTRKNHQGYTF. The CDR3 DNA is TGTGCCACCACAAGAAAAAACCACCAGGGCTACACCTTC.

The chain carries TRBV29-1 and TRBJ1-5; TRBD1 might be the D (5 bases). The CDR3 runs to 13 residues. Per the germline V gene, CDR1 is SQVTM and CDR2 is ANQGSEA. V was trimmed by 7 bases and J by 4 bases, leaving 14 bases between them. CDR3: CSAVGDPNQPQHF. Written as DNA, the CDR3 is TGCAGCGCCGTGGGGGACCCAAATCAGCCCCAGCATTTT.

This clone appeared a few times. J is TRBJ2-1 and V is TRBV30, with D possibly matching TRBD2 (6 bases). CDR3 length: 14 residues. V was cut by 2 bases and J by 10 bases, with 18 bases left in between. Germline V lookup: CDR1 GTSNPN, CDR2 SVGIG (reference sequence). The CDR3 DNA sequence: TGTGCCTGGAGTCCCAGAGCGGGTTTTCGGGAGCAGTTCTTC. Its translation: CAWSPRAGFREQFF.

This clone was detected a few times. The J gene is TRBJ1-1, the V gene TRBV18, with D hard to call. Germline V gene lookup returns CDR1 KGHSH and CDR2 LQKENI. The CDR3 is 14 residues long. V dropped 3 bases and J dropped 1 base, with 9 bases sitting between them. The CDR3 DNA is TGTGCCAGCTCACCCCAGGTCTCGAACACTGAAGCTTTCTTT. It codes for CASSPQVSNTEAFF.

The chain combines TRBV6-1 with TRBJ2-3, with D possibly TRBD2 on 5 matching bases. This CDR3 region has 15 residues. The germline V gene encodes CDR1 MNHNS and CDR2 SASEGT. Trimming shortened V by 1 base and J by 4 bases, and 12 bases separated the two germline ends. CDR3 coding DNA: TGTGCCAGCAGTGAAGGGCTTCTAGCTCCAGATACGCAGTATTTT. Translating gives CASSEGLLAPDTQYF.

The chain couples TRBV4-2 to TRBJ1-6; D is possibly TRBD1 (5 bases). The CDR3 runs 14 residues. Germline V gene data show CDR1 as LGHNA and CDR2 as YNFKEQ. V shed 2 bases and J shed 7 bases, with 9 bases lying between them. The CDR3 sequence is CASSQQGPNSPLHF. Here the CDR3 DNA reads TGTGCCAGCAGCCAACAGGGACCCAATTCACCCCTCCACTTT.